The rows below give T cell receptor beta chains drawn from one sample of a study of control samples from healthy donors and cancer patients. TCRdb's table, derived via immunoSEQ multiplex PCR, lists solely in-frame clones and lacks some. This table has about 130,000 clones, 80% to 95% appearing once. Sample: blood. These receptors all stem from a man aged 18 to 29 in good health. Each CDR3 is given with its conserved first and last residue. D genes are given only for firm matches. Clone size, where shown, is once, few, many, or a class for clones that have expanded.

v_gene,j_gene,abundance,d_gene,len,CDR3nt,CDR3aa
TRBV2,TRBJ1-2,NA,NA,12,TGTGCCAGCAGAGCCAATAACTATGGCTACACCTTC,CASRANNYGYTF
TRBV19,TRBJ1-5,NA,NA,18,TGTGCCAGTAGTATAAAGAAAGAAGGGGGGAGCGGCAATCAGCCCCAGCATTTT,CASSIKKEGGSGNQPQHF
TRBV19,TRBJ2-1,NA,TRBD2,15,TGTGCCAGTAGTCCCGGACTAGCCTCTTACAATGAGCAGTTCTTC,CASSPGLASYNEQFF
TRBV6-5,TRBJ2-3,NA,TRBD1,14,TGTGCCAGCAGCGTTGGGACAGGCACAGATACGCAGTATTTT,CASSVGTGTDTQYF
TRBV5-1,TRBJ1-2,once,NA,13,TGCGCCAGCAGCTTGGACCCGAACTATGGCTACACCTTC,CASSLDPNYGYTF
TRBV30,TRBJ1-6,NA,NA,13,TGTGCCTGGAAACAGGGAAGAGAGTCACCCCTCCACTTT,CAWKQGRESPLHF
TRBV7-9,TRBJ2-3,NA,NA,17,TGTGCCAGCAGCTTAGCCCGGACAGTTCCTAGCACAGATACGCAGTATTTT,CASSLARTVPSTDTQYF
TRBV10-1,TRBJ1-5,NA,NA,13,TGCGCCAGCAATACCCATAGCAATCAGCCCCAGCATTTT,CASNTHSNQPQHF
TRBV18,TRBJ2-3,NA,NA,16,TGTGCCAGTCCAACTTCGGCAGGTGGCGGGACAGATACGCAGTATTTT,CASPTSAGGGTDTQYF
TRBV5-5,TRBJ2-2,NA,TRBD1,14,TGTGCCAGCAGTGGACAGGGATCCACCGGGGAGCTGTTTTTT,CASSGQGSTGELFF
TRBV9,TRBJ2-1,NA,NA,14,TGTGCCAGCAGCGTAGCTTGGAGGGGTAATGAGCAGTTCTTC,CASSVAWRGNEQFF
TRBV7-8,TRBJ2-2,NA,NA,13,TGTGCCAGCAGCTTAATGGGCACCGGGGAGCTGTTTTTT,CASSLMGTGELFF